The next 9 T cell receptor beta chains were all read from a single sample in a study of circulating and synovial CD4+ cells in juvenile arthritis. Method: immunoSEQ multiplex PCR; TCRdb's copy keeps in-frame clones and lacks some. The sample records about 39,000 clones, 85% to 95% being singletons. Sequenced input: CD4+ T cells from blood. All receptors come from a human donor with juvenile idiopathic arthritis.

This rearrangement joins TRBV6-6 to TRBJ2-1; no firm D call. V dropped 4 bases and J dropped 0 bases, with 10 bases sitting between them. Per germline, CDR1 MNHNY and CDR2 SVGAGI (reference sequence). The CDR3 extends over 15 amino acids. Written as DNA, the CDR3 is TGTGCCAGCAGTTCAGGAACGAGCTCCTACAATGAGCAGTTCTTC. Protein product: CASSSGTSSYNEQFF.

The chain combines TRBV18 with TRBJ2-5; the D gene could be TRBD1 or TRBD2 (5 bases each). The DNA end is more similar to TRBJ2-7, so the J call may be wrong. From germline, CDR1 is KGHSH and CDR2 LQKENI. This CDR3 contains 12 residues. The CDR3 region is CASSVGAYEQYF. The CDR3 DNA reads TGTGCCAGCTCCGTGGGGGCCTACGAGCAGTACTTC.

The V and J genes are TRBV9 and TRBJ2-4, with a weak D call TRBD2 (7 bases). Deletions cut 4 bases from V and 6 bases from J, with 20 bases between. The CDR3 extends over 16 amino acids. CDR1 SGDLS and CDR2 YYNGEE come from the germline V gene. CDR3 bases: TGTGCCAGCAGCCCAGATGGTCCGGGGGGCTCAAACATTCAGTACTTC. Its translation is CASSPDGPGGSNIQYF. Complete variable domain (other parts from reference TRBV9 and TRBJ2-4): DSGVTQTPKHLITATGQRVTLRCSPRSGDLSVYWYQQSLDQGLQFLIQYYNGEERAKGNILERFSAQQFPDLHSELNLSSLELGDSALYFCASSPDGPGGSNIQYFGAGTRLSVL.

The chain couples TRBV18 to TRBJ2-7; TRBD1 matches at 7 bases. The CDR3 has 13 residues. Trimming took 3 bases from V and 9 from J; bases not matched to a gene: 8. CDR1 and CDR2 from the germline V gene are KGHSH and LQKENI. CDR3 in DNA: TGTGCCAGCTCACCGAGGGACAGTGGGGGGCAGTACTTC. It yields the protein CASSPRDSGGQYF. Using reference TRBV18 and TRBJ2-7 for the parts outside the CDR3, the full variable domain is NAGVMQNPRHLVRRRGQEARLRCSPMKGHSHVYWYRQLPEEGLKFMVYLQKENIIDESGMPKERFSAEFPKEGPSILRIQQVVRGDSAAYFCASSPRDSGGQYFGPGTRLTVT.

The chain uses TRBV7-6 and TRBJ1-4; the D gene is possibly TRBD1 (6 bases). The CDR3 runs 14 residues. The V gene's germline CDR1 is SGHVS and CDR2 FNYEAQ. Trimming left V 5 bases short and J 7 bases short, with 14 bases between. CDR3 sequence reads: CASSTRDKAEKLFF. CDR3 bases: TGTGCCAGCAGCACCCGGGACAAGGCTGAAAAACTGTTTTTT.

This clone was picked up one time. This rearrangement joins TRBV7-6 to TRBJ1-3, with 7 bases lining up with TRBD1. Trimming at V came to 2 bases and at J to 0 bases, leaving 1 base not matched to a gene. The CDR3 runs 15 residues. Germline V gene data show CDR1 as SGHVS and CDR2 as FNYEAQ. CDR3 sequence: CASSLNRGSGNTIYF. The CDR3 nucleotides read TGTGCCAGCAGCTTAAACAGGGGCTCTGGAAACACCATATATTTT.

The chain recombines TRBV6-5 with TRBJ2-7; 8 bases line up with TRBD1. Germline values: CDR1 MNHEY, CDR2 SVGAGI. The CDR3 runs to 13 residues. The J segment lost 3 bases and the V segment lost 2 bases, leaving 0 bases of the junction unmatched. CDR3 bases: TGTGCCAGCAGTTACGACAGGGGCTACGAGCAGTACTTC. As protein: CASSYDRGYEQYF.

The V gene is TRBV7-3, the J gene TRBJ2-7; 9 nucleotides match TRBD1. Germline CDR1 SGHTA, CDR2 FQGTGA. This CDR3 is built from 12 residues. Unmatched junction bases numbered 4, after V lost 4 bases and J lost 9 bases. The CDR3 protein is CASSSGTGRQYF. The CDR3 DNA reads TGTGCCAGCAGCTCAGGGACAGGGCGGCAGTACTTC.

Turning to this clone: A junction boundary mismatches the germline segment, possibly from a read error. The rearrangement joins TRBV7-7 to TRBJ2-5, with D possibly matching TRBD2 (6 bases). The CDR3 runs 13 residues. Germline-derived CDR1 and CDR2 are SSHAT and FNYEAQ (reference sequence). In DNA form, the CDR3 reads TGTGCTAGCAGCTACGGACTAAAAGAGACCCAGTACTTC. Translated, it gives CASSYGLKETQYF.